This T cell receptor beta chain derives from a study of T cell responses to AZD1222 COVID-19 vaccine. Findings and limits, study-wide: Spike-specific TCR breadth and depth were elevated following two AZD1222 doses. It was only after the peak T cell response that any repertoires were sampled.

Here immunoSEQ multiplex PCR was the method, and the copy in TCRdb shows in-frame clones only, minus some. Here the sample spans approximately 110,000 clones, around 88% being singletons. CDR1 is SQVTM and CDR2 is ANQGSEA in the germline V gene. The V and J ends lost 2 bases and 3 bases respectively, with 7 bases between them. This CDR3 contains 12 residues. With respect to this clone: Its antigen is as yet unknown.

J is TRBJ1-1 and V is TRBV29-1, with D uncertain. The receptor's source is an adult in good health. The specimen was peripheral blood, collected on day 0 of AZD1222 vaccination. CDR3 nucleotides: TGCAGCGTTGAATACTCGGACACTGAAGCTTTCTTT. It specifies CSVEYSDTEAFF.